A single T cell receptor (beta chain) is shown here with its context. The sample belongs to a study of shared clonotypes between healthy human individuals. Germline V gene sequence: CDR1 SGHTA, CDR2 FQGNSA. This CDR3 has 16 amino acids. Trimming shortened V by 0 bases and J by 5 bases, and 13 bases separated the two germline ends. Some clones are missing from TCRdb's copy, which holds only in-frame ones; the method was immunoSEQ multiplex PCR. The table lists some 2,000,000 clones, roughly 96% of them singletons. Sequences were obtained from naive CD4+ T cells sorted from blood. Subset specified: CD45RA+ positively selected. The receptor was derived from a man aged 18 to 35 in good health. The chain has TRBV7-2 and TRBJ2-2, with D perhaps being TRBD1 or TRBD2 (5 bases each). The DNA for the CDR3 is TGTGCCAGCAGCTTAGCGCAGGGACGTGTTACCGGGGAGCTGTTTTTT. It codes for CASSLAQGRVTGELFF.